The next 27 T cell receptor beta chains were all read from a single sample in a study of T cell repertoires in urothelial bladder cancer (dated by TCRdb to the late 2010s). Library prep was done by the immunoSEQ multiplex PCR assay. TCRdb mirrors the immuneACCESS table, restricted to in-frame sequences. Some clones are absent from its copies; in checked studies, under half trace to an unresolved V gene, and the reason for the others is unknown. The sample table contains more than 9,000 clones; only one count was recorded for 68% of them. Less than 7% of the sample comes from the top ten. Material: tumor-infiltrating cells from bladder cancer. The receptors were sampled from a human donor with a benign inflammatory bladder lesion.

V gene TRBV5-6 combines with J gene TRBJ2-1; D may be TRBD2 (5 bases). The CDR3 extends over 14 amino acids. In germline, CDR1 is SGHDT, CDR2 YYEEEE. The V gene lost 5 bases and the J gene lost 7 bases, with 16 bases spanning the gap. The CDR3 region is CASRLPGGENEQFF. The CDR3 DNA follows: TGTGCCAGCAGACTACCGGGTGGGGAGAATGAGCAGTTCTTC.

The rearrangement joins TRBV6-1 to TRBJ2-1; TRBD1 is a possible D gene (5 bases). Trimming removed 7 bases from V and 9 bases from J, with 22 bases in between. The CDR3 extends over 15 amino acids. In germline, CDR1 is MNHNS, CDR2 SASEGT. CDR3 amino acids: CASTYGRTRLFEQFF. DNA of the CDR3: TGTGCCAGCACCTACGGTAGGACACGGCTCTTTGAGCAGTTCTTC.

The CDR3: CASSIAGLAGRETQYF. The DNA for the CDR3 is TGTGCCAGTAGTATCGCCGGACTAGCGGGGAGGGAGACCCAGTACTTC. The chain combines TRBV19 with TRBJ2-5, with 12 nucleotides matching TRBD2. The germline CDR1 and CDR2 sequences are LNHDA and SQIVND (reference sequence). The CDR3 sequence is 16 residues long. V gave up 3 bases and J gave up 5 bases; unmatched junction bases: 7.

The chain carries TRBV5-1 and TRBJ2-4; a possible D gene is TRBD2 (6 bases). Trimming removed 3 bases at V and 7 bases at J, with 14 bases between. The germline gives CDR1 SGHRS, CDR2 YFSETQ. This CDR3 comprises 14 residues. The CDR3 sequence is CASSSTSWENIQYF. In DNA form, the CDR3 reads TGCGCCAGCAGCTCTACTAGCTGGGAGAACATTCAGTACTTC.

The rearrangement joins TRBV7-8 to TRBJ2-7; no clear D gene. The CDR3 is 12 amino acids. Germline V gene lookup returns CDR1 SGHVS and CDR2 FQNEAQ. The V gene lost 1 base and the J gene lost 6 bases, with 7 bases spanning the gap. The CDR3 DNA sequence: TGTGCCAGCAGCTTAGGCGGTAGCGAGCAGTACTTC. Its protein product is CASSLGGSEQYF.

The J gene is TRBJ1-4, the V gene TRBV6-5; D perhaps matches TRBD1 (6 bases). Germline V gene data show CDR1 as MNHEY and CDR2 as SVGAGI. Trimming shortened V by 2 bases and J by 7 bases, and 14 bases separated the two germline ends. This CDR3 has 15 residues. In DNA form, the CDR3 reads TGTGCCAGCAGTTACCCTAAGGGGGTAGTTGAAAAACTGTTTTTT. The encoded protein is CASSYPKGVVEKLFF.

This chain connects TRBV9 to TRBJ2-3; 7 positions agree with TRBD1. V trimming: 7 bases; J trimming: 7 bases; junction bases outside the gene matches: 12. Germline loops: CDR1 SGDLS, CDR2 YYNGEE. The CDR3 extends over 14 amino acids. The DNA of the CDR3 is TGTGCCAGCGGCCTATCTCTAGGGGGCTATACGCAGTATTTT. It is translated as CASGLSLGGYTQYF.

The V gene is TRBV6-1, the J gene TRBJ1-1; 7 nucleotides match TRBD1. The CDR3 length is 15 residues. V dropped 3 bases and J dropped 0; count of bases not matched to a gene: 4. From germline, CDR1 is MNHNS and CDR2 SASEGT. The CDR3 spells CASSDLGQMNTEAFF. DNA for the CDR3: TGTGCCAGCAGTGATTTGGGACAGATGAACACTGAAGCTTTCTTT.

This chain joins TRBV4-1 and TRBJ2-1, with 7 positions matching TRBD2. CDR3 length equals 17 residues. Per the germline V gene, CDR1 is MGHRA and CDR2 is YSYEKL. The ends lost 0 bases at V and 7 bases at J; junction bases unmatched: 12. In DNA, the CDR3 is TGCGCCAGCAGCCAAGAGAGGACTATCGGGGGGTTAAATGAGCAGTTCTTC. This translates into CASSQERTIGGLNEQFF.

This clone was counted between two and nine times. Other DNA sequences in the sample encode the same CDR3. The gene calls are TRBV2 and TRBJ1-2, with TRBD1 matching over 9 bases. This CDR3 is built from 13 residues. The V gene's germline CDR1 is SNHLY and CDR2 FYNNEI. The junction had 2 bases not matched to a gene; V was cut back by 6 bases and J by 3 bases. CDR3 region: CASRRQGDYGYTF. As DNA, the CDR3 is TGTGCCAGCAGACGACAGGGGGACTATGGCTACACCTTC.

The CDR3 here is CASSIRRTGGLLGELFF. The DNA of the CDR3 is TGTGCCAGTAGTATTCGGCGGACAGGGGGTTTATTGGGGGAGCTGTTTTTT. The chain joins TRBV19 to TRBJ2-2; the match to TRBD1 covers 10 bases. The CDR3 extends over 17 amino acids. The germline V gene has CDR1 LNHDA and CDR2 SQIVND (reference sequence). V lost 3 bases, J lost 8 bases, and 12 bases stayed unmatched.

V gene TRBV15 combines with J gene TRBJ2-5; D remains ambiguous. Trimming pared 0 bases from V and 1 base from J, leaving 12 bases between. The germline V gene has CDR1 LNHNV and CDR2 YYDKDF (reference sequence). CDR3 length equals 16 residues. CDR3 DNA: TGTGCCACCAGCAGAGATCGAACGGCAGGCCAAGAGACCCAGTACTTC. Amino acid sequence: CATSRDRTAGQETQYF.

V and J are TRBV30 and TRBJ2-7; D is unclear. V was clipped by 6 bases and J by 12 bases, with 15 bases between them. Germline CDR1 reads GTSNPN; CDR2 reads SVGIG (reference sequence). The CDR3 is made up of 10 amino acids. CDR3 DNA: TGTGCCTGCCACGGACCTAGTGCGTACTTC. Encoded protein: CACHGPSAYF.

This clone appeared a few times. This CDR3 is CASSLWDRNTGELFF. As DNA, the CDR3 is TGTGCCAGCAGCTTGTGGGACAGGAACACCGGGGAGCTGTTTTTT. The rearrangement uses TRBV5-4 and TRBJ2-2; 7 bases match TRBD1. V trimming: 1 base; J trimming: 1 base; junction bases outside the gene matches: 1. Looked up from germline, CDR1 is SGHNT and CDR2 is YYREEE (reference sequence). The CDR3 extends over 15 amino acids.

This clone was picked up a small number of times. The V and J genes are TRBV18 and TRBJ1-1; 9 bases fit TRBD1. Germline V gives CDR1 KGHSH, CDR2 LQKENI. The CDR3 loop spans 14 amino acids. The junction had 3 bases not matched to a gene; V was cut back by 3 bases and J by 4 bases. Written as DNA, the CDR3 is TGTGCCAGCTCACCCCAGACAGGGGGCACTGAAGCTTTCTTT. It is translated as CASSPQTGGTEAFF. Full variable domain (outside the CDR3, taken from reference TRBV18 and TRBJ1-1): NAGVMQNPRHLVRRRGQEARLRCSPMKGHSHVYWYRQLPEEGLKFMVYLQKENIIDESGMPKERFSAEFPKEGPSILRIQQVVRGDSAAYFCASSPQTGGTEAFFGQGTRLTVV.

The chain recombines TRBV19 with TRBJ1-2, with 8 positions matching TRBD1. The CDR3 is made up of 13 amino acids. The germline V gene encodes CDR1 LNHDA and CDR2 SQIVND (reference sequence). Trimming removed 3 bases from V and 10 bases from J; junction bases left unmatched: 7. Here the CDR3 reads CASSIRDRTYYTF. As DNA, the CDR3 is TGTGCCAGTAGTATCCGGGACAGGACTTACTACACCTTC.

V is TRBV7-8 and J is TRBJ2-7; D is possibly TRBD2 (6 bases). The germline gives CDR1 SGHVS, CDR2 FQNEAQ. CDR3 length: 17 amino acids. Trimming stripped 2 bases from V and 7 bases from J, with 24 bases between. CDR3 residues: CASSLTGASSLEWEQYF. DNA of the CDR3: TGTGCCAGCAGCTTAACGGGAGCAAGCTCCCTCGAGTGGGAGCAGTACTTC.

This clone was found a few times. The rearrangement links TRBV19 to TRBJ1-2, with 9 bases aligning to TRBD1. Germline V gene data show CDR1 as LNHDA and CDR2 as SQIVND (reference sequence). The CDR3 length is 15 residues. The V gene end was trimmed by 7 bases and the J gene end by 3 bases; junction bases not matched to a gene: 9. The CDR3 sequence: CASNKDRGEDYGYTF. CDR3 in DNA: TGTGCCAGTAACAAGGACAGGGGAGAGGACTATGGCTACACCTTC.

This sequence joins TRBV14 and TRBJ2-2; TRBD2 aligns across 7 bases. With V trimmed by 2 bases and J by 4 bases, 1 base remained unmatched. The germline gives CDR1 SGHDN, CDR2 FVKESK. This CDR3 is 14 amino acids long. The CDR3 DNA is TGTGCCAGCAGCCAACTAGCGGCCACCGGGGAGCTGTTTTTT. It translates to CASSQLAATGELFF.

The gene calls are TRBV7-2 and TRBJ1-3; D remains ambiguous. Trimming removed 5 bases at V and 0 bases at J, with 14 bases between. This CDR3 is built from 16 residues. Looked up from germline, CDR1 is SGHTA and CDR2 is FQGNSA. The CDR3: CASSESDTNSGNTIYF. For the CDR3, the DNA is TGTGCCAGCAGCGAATCTGACACGAACTCTGGAAACACCATATATTTT. Drawing the rest from reference TRBV7-2 and TRBJ1-3, the complete variable domain is GAGVSQSPSNKVTEKGKDVELRCDPISGHTALYWYRQSLGQGLEFLIYFQGNSAPDKSGLPSDRFSAERTGGSVSTLTIQRTQQEDSAVYLCASSESDTNSGNTIYFGEGSWLTVV.

The chain recombines TRBV29-1 with TRBJ2-1; D is ambiguous. The CDR3 is 14 amino acids. From germline, CDR1 is SQVTM and CDR2 ANQGSEA. V dropped 0 bases and J dropped 4 bases, with 10 bases sitting between them. DNA for the CDR3: TGCAGCGTTGAAGACCCCACAGCATACAATGAGCAGTTCTTC. This gives the protein CSVEDPTAYNEQFF.

The sample holds a few counts of this clone. The chain carries TRBV21-1 and TRBJ2-2; the table's D call TRBD2 went unverified against the DNA. TRBV21-1 is classified as a pseudogene. The CDR3 is 15 amino acids. CDR3 protein: CASSKGRGSTGELFF. The CDR3 bases are TGTGCCAGCAGCAAAGGAAGAGGGAGCACCGGGGAGCTGTTTTTT.

The gene calls are TRBV2 and TRBJ2-3; D not resolved. The V gene lost 7 bases and the J gene lost 0 bases, with 17 bases spanning the gap. From germline, CDR1 is SNHLY and CDR2 FYNNEI. The CDR3 runs 16 residues. The DNA for the CDR3 is TGTGCCAGCACCCTAACAAGGGCCCATAGCACAGATACGCAGTATTTT. As protein: CASTLTRAHSTDTQYF.

This clone has only a few counts. The chain links TRBV7-6 to TRBJ2-3; D possibly corresponds to TRBD2 (7 bases). CDR1 is SGHVS, CDR2 FNYEAQ, per germline. The V end lost 5 bases, the J end lost 4 bases, and 13 bases lay between the germline ends. CDR3 length: 14 residues. In nucleotides, the CDR3 is TGTGCCAGCAGCGGGACGGGGGGCCCAGATACGCAGTATTTT. Protein product: CASSGTGGPDTQYF.

The chain is built from TRBV7-9 and TRBJ1-3; D perhaps matches TRBD1 (6 bases). V was shortened by 1 base and J by 0 bases, with 13 bases between the two germline ends. The length of the CDR3 is 17 residues. Germline V gene sequence: CDR1 SEHNR, CDR2 FQNEAQ (reference sequence). The CDR3 region has the DNA TGTGCCAGCAGCTTAGGAGGGGGGAAGGCCTCTGGAAACACCATATATTTT. Translating gives CASSLGGGKASGNTIYF.

V gene TRBV30 combines with J gene TRBJ2-7; TRBD2 is a possible D gene (6 bases). Trimming left V 2 bases short and J 7 bases short, with 21 bases between. The CDR3 is made up of 15 amino acids. From germline, CDR1 is GTSNPN and CDR2 SVGIG (reference sequence). The CDR3 loop reads CAWSSTEGLGREQYF. The CDR3 DNA reads TGTGCCTGGAGTAGTACGGAGGGCCTCGGGCGGGAGCAGTACTTC.

V gene TRBV5-1 combines with J gene TRBJ1-2; D perhaps matches TRBD1 (5 bases). The CDR3 extends over 12 amino acids. V shed 1 base and J shed 7 bases, with 8 bases lying between them. Germline V gene sequence: CDR1 SGHRS, CDR2 YFSETQ. In nucleotides, the CDR3 is TGCGCCAGCAGCTTGCAGGGTGGTGGCTACACCTTC. This translates into CASSLQGGGYTF.